This passage covers 3 T cell receptor beta chains from one sample sequenced in a study of response to subunit inactivated influenza vaccine. TCRdb re-called the RT-PCR reads through MiXCR, storing one row per CDR3 protein. The table lists around 180,000 distinct CDR3 sequences, 7.5% to 10% of them singletons. Specimen: non-naive T cells sorted from PBMCs, collected on the day of vaccination. All receptors come from a man aged 45-60 years who received an inactivated influenza vaccine.

This clonotype showed up just a few times. This chain connects TRBV28 to TRBJ2-5; D gene uncertain. Trimming removed 8 bases from V and 0 bases from J, with 10 bases in between. From germline, CDR1 is MDHEN and CDR2 SYDVKM. CDR3 length: 13 residues. The CDR3 loop is CASAPEYQETQYF. CDR3 coding DNA: TGTGCCAGCGCCCCAGAGTACCAAGAGACCCAGTACTTC.

The rearrangement links TRBV28 to TRBJ2-3; either TRBD1 or TRBD2 may fit D (5 bases each). V was cut by 7 bases and J by 1 base, with 12 bases left in between. CDR1 and CDR2 from the germline V gene are MDHEN and SYDVKM. The CDR3 loop spans 14 amino acids. In DNA, the CDR3 is TGTGCCAGCATGTGGGGGTCCGGCACAGATACGCAGTATTTT. It encodes CASMWGSGTDTQYF. The complete variable domain, with remaining parts taken from reference TRBV28 and TRBJ2-3, reads DVKVTQSSRYLVKRTGEKVFLECVQDMDHENMFWYRQDPGLGLRLIYFSYDVKMKEKGDIPEGYSVSREKKERFSLILESASTNQTSMYLCASMWGSGTDTQYFGPGTRLTVL.

CDR3: CASSQNQAGQTGELFF. For the CDR3, the DNA is TGTGCCAGCAGCCAAAACCAAGCAGGGCAGACCGGGGAGCTGTTTTTT. The gene calls are TRBV16 and TRBJ2-2; a possible D gene is TRBD1 (5 bases). Germline V lookup: CDR1 KGHSY, CDR2 FQNENV. This CDR3 comprises 16 residues. V lost 2 bases, J lost 5 bases, and 15 bases lay in between.